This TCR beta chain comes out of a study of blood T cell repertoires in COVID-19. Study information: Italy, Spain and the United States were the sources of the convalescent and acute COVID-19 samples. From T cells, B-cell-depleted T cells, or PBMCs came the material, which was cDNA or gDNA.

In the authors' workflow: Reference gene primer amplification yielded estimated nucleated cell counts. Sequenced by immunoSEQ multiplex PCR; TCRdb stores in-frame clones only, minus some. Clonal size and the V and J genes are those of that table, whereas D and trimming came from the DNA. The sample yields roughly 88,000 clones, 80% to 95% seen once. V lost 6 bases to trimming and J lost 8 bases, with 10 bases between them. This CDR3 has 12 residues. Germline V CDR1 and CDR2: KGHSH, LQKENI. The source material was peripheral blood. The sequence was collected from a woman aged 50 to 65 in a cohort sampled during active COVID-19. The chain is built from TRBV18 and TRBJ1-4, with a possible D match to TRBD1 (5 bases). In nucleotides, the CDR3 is TGTGCCAGCTCGCCCCGGACAGAAAAACTGTTTTTT. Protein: CASSPRTEKLFF.